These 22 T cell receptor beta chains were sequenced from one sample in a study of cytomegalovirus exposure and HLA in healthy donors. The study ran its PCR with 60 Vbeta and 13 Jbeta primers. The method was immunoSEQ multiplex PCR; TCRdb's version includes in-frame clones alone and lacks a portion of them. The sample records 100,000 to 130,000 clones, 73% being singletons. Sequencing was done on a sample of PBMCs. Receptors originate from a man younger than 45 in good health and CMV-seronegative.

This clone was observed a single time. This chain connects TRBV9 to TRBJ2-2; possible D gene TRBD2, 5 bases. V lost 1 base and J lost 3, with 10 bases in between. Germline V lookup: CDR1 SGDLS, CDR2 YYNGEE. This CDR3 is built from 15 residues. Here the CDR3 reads CASSVRGSDTGELFF. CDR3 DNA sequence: TGTGCCAGCAGCGTACGAGGGTCGGACACCGGGGAGCTGTTTTTT.

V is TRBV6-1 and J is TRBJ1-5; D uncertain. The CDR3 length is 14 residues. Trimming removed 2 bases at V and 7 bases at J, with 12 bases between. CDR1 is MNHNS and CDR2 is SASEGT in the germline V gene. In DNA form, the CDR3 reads TGTGCCAGCAGTGAAAATTGGGCTTTGCAGCCCCAGCATTTT. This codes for CASSENWALQPQHF.

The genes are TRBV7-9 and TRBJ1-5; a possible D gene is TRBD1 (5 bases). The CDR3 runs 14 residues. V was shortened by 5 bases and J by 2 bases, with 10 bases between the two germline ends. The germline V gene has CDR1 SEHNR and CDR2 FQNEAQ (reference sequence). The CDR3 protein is CASSQAGRNQPQHF. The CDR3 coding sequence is TGTGCCAGCAGCCAGGCGGGACGCAATCAGCCCCAGCATTTT.

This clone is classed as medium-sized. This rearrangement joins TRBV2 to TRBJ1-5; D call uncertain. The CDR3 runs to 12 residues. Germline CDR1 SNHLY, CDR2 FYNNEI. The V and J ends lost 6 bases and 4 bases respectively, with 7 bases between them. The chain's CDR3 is CASRLTNQPQHF. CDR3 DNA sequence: TGTGCCAGCAGACTGACTAATCAGCCCCAGCATTTT.

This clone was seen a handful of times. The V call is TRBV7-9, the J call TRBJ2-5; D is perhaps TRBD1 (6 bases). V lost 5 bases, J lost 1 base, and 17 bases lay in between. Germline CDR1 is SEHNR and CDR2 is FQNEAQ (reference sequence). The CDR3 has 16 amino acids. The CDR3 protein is CASSRTPRTAQETQYF. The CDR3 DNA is TGTGCCAGCAGCCGAACCCCCCGGACAGCCCAAGAGACCCAGTACTTC.

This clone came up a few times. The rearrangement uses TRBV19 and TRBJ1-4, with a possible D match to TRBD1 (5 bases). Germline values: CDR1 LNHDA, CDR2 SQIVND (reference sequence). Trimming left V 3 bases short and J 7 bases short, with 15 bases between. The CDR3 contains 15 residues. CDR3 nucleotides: TGTGCCAGTAGTATGCGACAGAAGGGTGCTGAAAAACTGTTTTTT. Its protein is CASSMRQKGAEKLFF. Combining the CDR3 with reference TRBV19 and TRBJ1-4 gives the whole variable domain DGGITQSPKYLFRKEGQNVTLSCEQNLNHDAMYWYRQDPGQGLRLIYYSQIVNDFQKGDIAEGYSVSREKKESFPLTVTSAQKNPTAFYLCASSMRQKGAEKLFFGSGTQLSVL.

The CDR3, as DNA: TGTGCCAGTGCACAGACACCCTTGGCCTACGAGCAGTACTTC. Protein product: CASAQTPLAYEQYF. This chain joins TRBV6-6 and TRBJ2-7, with D hard to call. The germline gives CDR1 MNHNY, CDR2 SVGAGI (reference sequence). The V end lost 9 bases, the J end lost 2 bases, and 17 bases lay between the germline ends. The length of the CDR3 is 14 residues.

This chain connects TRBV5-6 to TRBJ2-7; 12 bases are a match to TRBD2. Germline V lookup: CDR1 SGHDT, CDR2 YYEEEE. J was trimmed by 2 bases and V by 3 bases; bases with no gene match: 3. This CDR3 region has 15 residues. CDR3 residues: CASSSSSGGAYEQYF. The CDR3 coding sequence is TGTGCCAGCAGCTCATCTAGCGGGGGGGCCTACGAGCAGTACTTC.

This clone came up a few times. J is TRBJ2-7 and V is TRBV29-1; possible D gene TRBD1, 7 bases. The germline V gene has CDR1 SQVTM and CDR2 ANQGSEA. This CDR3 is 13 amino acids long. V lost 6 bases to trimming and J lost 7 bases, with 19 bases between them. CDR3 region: CSVIAGQTSEQYF. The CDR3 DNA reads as TGCAGCGTAATCGCGGGACAGACTAGTGAGCAGTACTTC.

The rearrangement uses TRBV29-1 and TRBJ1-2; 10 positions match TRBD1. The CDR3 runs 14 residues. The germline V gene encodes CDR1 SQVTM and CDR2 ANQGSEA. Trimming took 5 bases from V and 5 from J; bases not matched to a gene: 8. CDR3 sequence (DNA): TGCAGCGTTATCCGGACAGGGGGAGGGTATGGCTACACCTTC. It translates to CSVIRTGGGYGYTF.

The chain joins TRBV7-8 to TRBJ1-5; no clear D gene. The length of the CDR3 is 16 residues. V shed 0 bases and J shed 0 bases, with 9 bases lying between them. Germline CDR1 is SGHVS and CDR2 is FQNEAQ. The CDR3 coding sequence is TGTGCCAGCAGCTTAGCGTCCCTCGTTAGCAATCAGCCCCAGCATTTT. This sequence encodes CASSLASLVSNQPQHF.

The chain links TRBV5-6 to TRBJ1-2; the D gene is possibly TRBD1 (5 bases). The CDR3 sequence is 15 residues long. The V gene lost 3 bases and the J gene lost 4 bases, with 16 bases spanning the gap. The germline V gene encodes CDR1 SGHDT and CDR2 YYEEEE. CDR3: CASSSDPGDIYGYTF. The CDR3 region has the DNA TGTGCCAGCAGCTCGGACCCGGGGGATATCTATGGCTACACCTTC.

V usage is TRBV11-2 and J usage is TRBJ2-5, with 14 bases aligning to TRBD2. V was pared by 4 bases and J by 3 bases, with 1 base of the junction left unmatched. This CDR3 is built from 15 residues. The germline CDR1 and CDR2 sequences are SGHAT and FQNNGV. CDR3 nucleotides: TGTGCCAGCAGCTCGGGACTAGCGGGGGAAGAGACCCAGTACTTC. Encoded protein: CASSSGLAGEETQYF. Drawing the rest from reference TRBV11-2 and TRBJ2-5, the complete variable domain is EAGVAQSPRYKIIEKRQSVAFWCNPISGHATLYWYQQILGQGPKLLIQFQNNGVVDDSQLPKDRFSAERLKGVDSTLKIQPAKLEDSAVYLCASSSGLAGEETQYFGPGTRLLVL.

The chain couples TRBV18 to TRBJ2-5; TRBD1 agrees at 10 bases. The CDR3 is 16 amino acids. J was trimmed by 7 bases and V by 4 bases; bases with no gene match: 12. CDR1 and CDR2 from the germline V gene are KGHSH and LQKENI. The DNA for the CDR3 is TGTGCCAGCTCACTCTCCCCCGGGACAGGGGACGGGACCCAGTACTTC. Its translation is CASSLSPGTGDGTQYF.

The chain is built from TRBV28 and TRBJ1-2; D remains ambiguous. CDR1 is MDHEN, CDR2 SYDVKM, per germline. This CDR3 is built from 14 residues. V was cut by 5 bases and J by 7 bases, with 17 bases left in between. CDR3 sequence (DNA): TGTGCCAGCAGTCCAACTCCCAGGTTGGGTGGCTACACCTTC. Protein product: CASSPTPRLGGYTF.

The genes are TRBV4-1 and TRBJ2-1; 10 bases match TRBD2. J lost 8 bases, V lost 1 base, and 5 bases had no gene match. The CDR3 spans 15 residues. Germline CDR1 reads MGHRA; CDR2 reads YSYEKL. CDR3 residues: CASSQVGLAIDEQFF. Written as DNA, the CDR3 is TGCGCCAGCAGCCAAGTGGGACTAGCGATTGATGAGCAGTTCTTC.

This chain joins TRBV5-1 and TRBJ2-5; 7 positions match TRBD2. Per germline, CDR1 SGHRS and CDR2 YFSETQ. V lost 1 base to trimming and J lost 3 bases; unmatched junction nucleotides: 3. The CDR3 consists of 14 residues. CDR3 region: CASSLFAGEETQYF. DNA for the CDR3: TGCGCCAGCAGCTTGTTCGCGGGAGAAGAGACCCAGTACTTC. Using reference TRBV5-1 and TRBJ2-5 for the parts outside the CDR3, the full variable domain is KAGVTQTPRYLIKTRGQQVTLSCSPISGHRSVSWYQQTPGQGLQFLFEYFSETQRNKGNFPGRFSGRQFSNSRSEMNVSTLELGDSALYLCASSLFAGEETQYFGPGTRLLVL.

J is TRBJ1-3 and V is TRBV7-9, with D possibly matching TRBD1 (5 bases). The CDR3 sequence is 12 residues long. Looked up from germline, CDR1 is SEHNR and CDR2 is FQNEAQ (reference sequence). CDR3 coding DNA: TGTGCATCAGGGCGATCTGGAAACACCATATATTTT. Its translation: CASGRSGNTIYF. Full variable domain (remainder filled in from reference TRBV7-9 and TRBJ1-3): DTGVSQNPRHKITKRGQNVTFRCDPISEHNRLYWYRQTLGQGPEFLTYFQNEAQLEKSRLLSDRFSAERPKGSFSTLEIQRTEQGDSAMYLCASGRSGNTIYFGEGSWLTVV.

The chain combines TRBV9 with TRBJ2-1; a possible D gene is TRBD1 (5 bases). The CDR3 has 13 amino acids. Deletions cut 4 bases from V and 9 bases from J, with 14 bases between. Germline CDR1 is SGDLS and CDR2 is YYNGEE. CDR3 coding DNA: TGTGCCAGCAGCCCCGAAGGTAGGGGTGAGCAGTTCTTC. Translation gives CASSPEGRGEQFF.

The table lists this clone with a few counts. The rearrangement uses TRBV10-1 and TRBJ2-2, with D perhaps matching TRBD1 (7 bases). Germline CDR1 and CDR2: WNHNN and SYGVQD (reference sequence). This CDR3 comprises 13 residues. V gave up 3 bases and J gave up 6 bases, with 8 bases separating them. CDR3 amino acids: CASSDRGAGELFF. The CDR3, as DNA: TGCGCCAGCAGTGACAGGGGGGCCGGGGAGCTGTTTTTT.

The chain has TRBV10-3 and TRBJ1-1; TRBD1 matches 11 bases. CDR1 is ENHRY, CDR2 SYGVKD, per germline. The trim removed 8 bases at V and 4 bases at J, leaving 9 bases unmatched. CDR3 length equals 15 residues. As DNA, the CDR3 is TGTGCCATCGCAGGACAGGGGGCTCGAGGCACTGAAGCTTTCTTT. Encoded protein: CAIAGQGARGTEAFF.

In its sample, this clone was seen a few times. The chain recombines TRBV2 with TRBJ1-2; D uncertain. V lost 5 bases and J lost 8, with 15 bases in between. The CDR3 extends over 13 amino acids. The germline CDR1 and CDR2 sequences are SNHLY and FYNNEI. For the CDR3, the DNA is TGTGCCAGCAGTCTTTCAAGGGAGGGCGGCTACACCTTC. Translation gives CASSLSREGGYTF.